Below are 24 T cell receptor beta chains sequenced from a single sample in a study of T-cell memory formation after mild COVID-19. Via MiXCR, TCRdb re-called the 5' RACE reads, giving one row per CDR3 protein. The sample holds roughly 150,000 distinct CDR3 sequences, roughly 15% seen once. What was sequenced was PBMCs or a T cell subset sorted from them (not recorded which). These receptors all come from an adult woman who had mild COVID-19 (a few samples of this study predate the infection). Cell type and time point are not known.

The CDR3 here is CASSPRGGIRNTEAFF. The DNA for the CDR3 is TGCGCCAGCAGCCCCCGGGGAGGGATCAGGAACACTGAAGCTTTCTTT. The chain recombines TRBV5-1 with TRBJ1-1; D is unclear. Trimming left V 4 bases short and J 1 base short, with 17 bases between. Germline V gene lookup returns CDR1 SGHRS and CDR2 YFSETQ. The CDR3 loop spans 16 amino acids. The variable domain in full, completed from reference TRBV5-1 and TRBJ1-1, reads KAGVTQTPRYLIKTRGQQVTLSCSPISGHRSVSWYQQTPGQGLQFLFEYFSETQRNKGNFPGRFSGRQFSNSRSEMNVSTLELGDSALYLCASSPRGGIRNTEAFFGQGTRLTVV.

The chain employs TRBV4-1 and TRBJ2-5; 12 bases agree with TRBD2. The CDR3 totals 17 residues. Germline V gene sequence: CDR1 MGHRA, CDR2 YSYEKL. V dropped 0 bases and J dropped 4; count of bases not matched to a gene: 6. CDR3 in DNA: TGCGCCAGCAGCCAAGATGGGGTACTAGCGGGAGGAGAGACCCAGTACTTC. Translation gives CASSQDGVLAGGETQYF.

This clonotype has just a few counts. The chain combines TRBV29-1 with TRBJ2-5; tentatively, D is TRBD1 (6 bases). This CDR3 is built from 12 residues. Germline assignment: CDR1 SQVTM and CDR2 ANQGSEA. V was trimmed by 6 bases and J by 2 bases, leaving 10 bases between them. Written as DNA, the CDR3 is TGCAGCGTGGACAGTTTTCAAGAGACCCAGTACTTC. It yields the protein CSVDSFQETQYF.

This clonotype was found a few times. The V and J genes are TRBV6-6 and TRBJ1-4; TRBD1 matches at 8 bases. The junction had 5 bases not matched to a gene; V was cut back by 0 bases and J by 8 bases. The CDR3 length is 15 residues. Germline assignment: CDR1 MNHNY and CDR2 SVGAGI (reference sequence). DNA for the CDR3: TGTGCCAGCAGTTACTCGGACAGGGAACACGAAAAACTGTTTTTT. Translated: CASSYSDREHEKLFF.

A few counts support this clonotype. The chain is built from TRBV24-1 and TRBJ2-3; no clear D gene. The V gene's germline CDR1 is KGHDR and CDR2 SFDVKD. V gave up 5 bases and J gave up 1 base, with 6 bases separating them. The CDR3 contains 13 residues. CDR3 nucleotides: TGTGCCACCAGTGCCTCAGGCACAGATACGCAGTATTTT. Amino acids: CATSASGTDTQYF.

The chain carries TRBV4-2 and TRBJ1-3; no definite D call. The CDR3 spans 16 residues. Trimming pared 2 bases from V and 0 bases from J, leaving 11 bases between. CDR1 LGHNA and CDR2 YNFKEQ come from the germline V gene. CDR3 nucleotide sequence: TGTGCCAGCAGCCAACTTTCGACTAACTCTGGAAACACCATATATTTT. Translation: CASSQLSTNSGNTIYF.

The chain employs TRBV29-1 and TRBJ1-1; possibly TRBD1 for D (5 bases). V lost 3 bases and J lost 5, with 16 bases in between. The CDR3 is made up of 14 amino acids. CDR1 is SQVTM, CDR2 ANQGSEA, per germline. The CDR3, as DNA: TGCAGCGTTGAGGGCAGGGCTGGAGTAACTGAAGCTTTCTTT. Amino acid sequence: CSVEGRAGVTEAFF. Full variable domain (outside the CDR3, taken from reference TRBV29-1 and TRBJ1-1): SAVISQKPSRDICQRGTSLTIQCQVDSQVTMMFWYRQQPGQSLTLIATANQGSEATYESGFVIDKFPISRPNLTFSTLTVSNMSPEDSSIYLCSVEGRAGVTEAFFGQGTRLTVV.

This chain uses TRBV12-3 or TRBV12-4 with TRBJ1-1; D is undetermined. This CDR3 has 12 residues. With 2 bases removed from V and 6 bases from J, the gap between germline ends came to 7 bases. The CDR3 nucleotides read TGTGCCAGCAGTTTACCCCCACCTGAAGCTTTCTTT. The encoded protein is CASSLPPPEAFF.

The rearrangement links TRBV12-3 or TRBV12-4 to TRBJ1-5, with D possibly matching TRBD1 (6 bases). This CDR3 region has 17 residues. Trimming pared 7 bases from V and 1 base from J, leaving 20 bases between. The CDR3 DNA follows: TGTGCCAGCACTCCTAGGGGCAGGGGAGGAAGCAATCAGCCCCAGCATTTT. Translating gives CASTPRGRGGSNQPQHF.

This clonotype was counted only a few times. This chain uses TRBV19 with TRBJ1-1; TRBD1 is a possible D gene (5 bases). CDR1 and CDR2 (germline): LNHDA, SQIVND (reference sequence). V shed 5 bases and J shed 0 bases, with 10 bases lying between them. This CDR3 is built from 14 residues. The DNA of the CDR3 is TGTGCCAGTAGTGTAGGGGCGGTGAACACTGAAGCTTTCTTT. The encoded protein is CASSVGAVNTEAFF.

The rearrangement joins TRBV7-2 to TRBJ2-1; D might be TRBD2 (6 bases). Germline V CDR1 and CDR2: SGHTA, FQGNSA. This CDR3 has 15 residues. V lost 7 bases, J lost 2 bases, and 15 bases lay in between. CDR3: CASTTWRGPYNEQFF. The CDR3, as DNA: TGTGCCAGCACGACTTGGCGGGGACCCTACAATGAGCAGTTCTTC.

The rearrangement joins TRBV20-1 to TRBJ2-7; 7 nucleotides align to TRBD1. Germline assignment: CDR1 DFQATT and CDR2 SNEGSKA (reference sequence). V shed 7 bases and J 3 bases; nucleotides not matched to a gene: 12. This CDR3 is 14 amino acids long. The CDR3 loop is CSVETGTEFYEQYF. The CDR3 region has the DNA TGCAGTGTCGAAACCGGGACAGAATTCTACGAGCAGTACTTC.

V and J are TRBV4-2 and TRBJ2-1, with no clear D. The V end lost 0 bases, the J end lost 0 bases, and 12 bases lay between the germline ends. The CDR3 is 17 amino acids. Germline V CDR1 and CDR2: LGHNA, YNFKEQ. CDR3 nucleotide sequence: TGTGCCAGCAGCCAAGATCTGGGCGCTAGCTCCTACAATGAGCAGTTCTTC. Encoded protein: CASSQDLGASSYNEQFF.

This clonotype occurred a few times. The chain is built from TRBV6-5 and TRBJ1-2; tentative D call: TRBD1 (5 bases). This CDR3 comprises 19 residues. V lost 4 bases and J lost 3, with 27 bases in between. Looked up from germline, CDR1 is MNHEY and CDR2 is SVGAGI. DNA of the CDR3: TGTGCCAGCAGTTCCATCCACCGCTCCGGGACCCGGAGCGACTATGGCTACACCTTC. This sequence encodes CASSSIHRSGTRSDYGYTF.

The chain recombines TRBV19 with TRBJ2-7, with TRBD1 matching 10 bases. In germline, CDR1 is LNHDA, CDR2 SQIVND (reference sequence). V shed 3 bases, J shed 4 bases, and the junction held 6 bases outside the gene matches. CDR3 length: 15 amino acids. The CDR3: CASSITGTGAYEQYF. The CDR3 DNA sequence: TGTGCCAGTAGTATCACCGGGACAGGGGCGTACGAGCAGTACTTC.

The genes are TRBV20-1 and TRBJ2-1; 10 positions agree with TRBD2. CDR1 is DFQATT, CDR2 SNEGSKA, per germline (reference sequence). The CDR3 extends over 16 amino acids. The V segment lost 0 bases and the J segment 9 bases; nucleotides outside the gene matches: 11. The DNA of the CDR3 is TGCAGTGCTAGAGACCTAGCGGGAGTTTCTGGCAGTGAGCAGTTCTTC. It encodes CSARDLAGVSGSEQFF.

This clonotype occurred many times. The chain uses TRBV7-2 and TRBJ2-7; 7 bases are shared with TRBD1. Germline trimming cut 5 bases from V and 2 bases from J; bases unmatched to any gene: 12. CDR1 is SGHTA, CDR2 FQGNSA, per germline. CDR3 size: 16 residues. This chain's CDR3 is CASSTHPRGSTYEQYF. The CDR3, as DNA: TGTGCCAGCAGCACCCACCCCAGGGGGTCAACCTACGAGCAGTACTTC.

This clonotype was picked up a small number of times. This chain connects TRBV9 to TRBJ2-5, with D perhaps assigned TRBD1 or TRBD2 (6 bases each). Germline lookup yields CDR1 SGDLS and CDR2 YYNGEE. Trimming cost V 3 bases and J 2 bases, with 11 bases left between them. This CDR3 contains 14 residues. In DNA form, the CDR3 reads TGTGCCAGCAGCGGGGGGGCCTTTCAAGAGACCCAGTACTTC. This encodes CASSGGAFQETQYF.

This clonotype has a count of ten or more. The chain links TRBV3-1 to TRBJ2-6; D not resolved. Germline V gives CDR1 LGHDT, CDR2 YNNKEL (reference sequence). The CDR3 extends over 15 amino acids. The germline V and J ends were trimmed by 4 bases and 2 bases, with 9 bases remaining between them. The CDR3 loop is CASSRTMTGANVLTF. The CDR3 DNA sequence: TGTGCCAGCAGCCGCACAATGACTGGGGCCAACGTCCTGACTTTC.

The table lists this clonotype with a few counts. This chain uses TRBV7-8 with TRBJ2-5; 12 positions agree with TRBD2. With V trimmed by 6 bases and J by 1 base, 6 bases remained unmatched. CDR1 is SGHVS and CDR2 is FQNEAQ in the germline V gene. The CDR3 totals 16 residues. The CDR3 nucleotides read TGTGCCAGCAGTGGGGCTAGCGGGGGGGTCCAAGAGACCCAGTACTTC. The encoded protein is CASSGASGGVQETQYF.

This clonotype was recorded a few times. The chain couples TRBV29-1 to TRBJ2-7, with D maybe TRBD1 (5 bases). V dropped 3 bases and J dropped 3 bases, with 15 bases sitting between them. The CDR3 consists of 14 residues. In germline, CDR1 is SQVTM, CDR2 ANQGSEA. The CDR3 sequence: CSVEIAGKGYEQYF. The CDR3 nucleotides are TGCAGCGTTGAGATTGCAGGGAAAGGCTACGAGCAGTACTTC.

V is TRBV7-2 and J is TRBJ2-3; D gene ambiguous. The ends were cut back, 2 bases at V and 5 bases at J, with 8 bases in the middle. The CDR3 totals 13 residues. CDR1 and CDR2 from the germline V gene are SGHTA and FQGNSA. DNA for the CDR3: TGTGCCAGCAGCTTATCCGGGTTAGATACGCAGTATTTT. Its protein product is CASSLSGLDTQYF.

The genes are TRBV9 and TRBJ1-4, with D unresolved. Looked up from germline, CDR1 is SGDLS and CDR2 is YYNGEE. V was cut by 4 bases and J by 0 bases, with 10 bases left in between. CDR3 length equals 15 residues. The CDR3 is CASSPNTATNEKLFF. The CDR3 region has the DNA TGTGCCAGCAGCCCCAATACTGCAACTAATGAAAAACTGTTTTTT. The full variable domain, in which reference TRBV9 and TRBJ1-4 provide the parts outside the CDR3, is DSGVTQTPKHLITATGQRVTLRCSPRSGDLSVYWYQQSLDQGLQFLIQYYNGEERAKGNILERFSAQQFPDLHSELNLSSLELGDSALYFCASSPNTATNEKLFFGSGTQLSVL.

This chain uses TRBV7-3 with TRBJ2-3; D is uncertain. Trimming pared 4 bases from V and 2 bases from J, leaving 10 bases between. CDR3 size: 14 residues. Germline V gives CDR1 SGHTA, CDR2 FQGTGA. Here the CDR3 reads CASSSPAHTDTQYF. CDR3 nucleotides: TGTGCCAGCAGCTCCCCAGCCCACACAGATACGCAGTATTTT.